The 20 T cell receptor beta chains below were found in one sample sequenced in a study of immune cell composition in non-small cell lung cancer. The protocol was immunoSEQ multiplex PCR, while the TCRdb copy is restricted to in-frame clones and leaves out a portion. This sample has some 9,200 clones, with around three quarters found just once. The sequenced sample was lung tumor tissue. These receptors were obtained from a human donor with non-small cell lung cancer.

This clone showed up just once. The chain recombines TRBV5-6 with TRBJ1-2; weak D call: TRBD1 (5 bases). Per germline, CDR1 SGHDT and CDR2 YYEEEE. The CDR3 runs 15 residues. Trimming pared 2 bases from V and 0 bases from J, leaving 11 bases between. The CDR3 region has the DNA TGTGCCAGCAGCTTTAGGGGATACGCTAACTATGGCTACACCTTC. Translating gives CASSFRGYANYGYTF.

The CDR3 DNA reads as TGTGCCAGCAGCCCTACGGCCAACGTCCTGACTTTC. Its protein product is CASSPTANVLTF. This chain uses TRBV7-2 with TRBJ2-6; no firm D call. Germline V CDR1 and CDR2: SGHTA, FQGNSA. V shed 5 bases and J shed 6 bases, with 5 bases lying between them. The CDR3 extends over 12 amino acids.

The chain joins TRBV7-2 to TRBJ1-4; D call uncertain. V was pared by 2 bases and J by 8 bases, with 15 bases between. The CDR3 is 15 residues long. Germline V gene lookup returns CDR1 SGHTA and CDR2 FQGNSA. The CDR3 reads CASSLPIRGGEKLFF. CDR3 DNA sequence: TGTGCCAGCAGCTTACCGATTCGGGGAGGGGAAAAACTGTTTTTT. Combining the CDR3 with reference TRBV7-2 and TRBJ1-4 gives the whole variable domain GAGVSQSPSNKVTEKGKDVELRCDPISGHTALYWYRQSLGQGLEFLIYFQGNSAPDKSGLPSDRFSAERTGGSVSTLTIQRTQQEDSAVYLCASSLPIRGGEKLFFGSGTQLSVL.

Notes on this clone: Germline is not matched at one junction end, which may reflect a read error. DNA for the CDR3: TGTGCCAGCAGCCTAGCGACCAATCAGCCCCAGCATTTT. Encoded protein: CASSLATNQPQHF. This sequence joins TRBV7-6 and TRBJ1-5; no firm D call. Germline V gives CDR1 SGHVS, CDR2 FNYEAQ. This CDR3 region has 13 residues.

This clone showed up just once. V and J are TRBV2 and TRBJ2-1; D unresolved. This CDR3 is built from 13 residues. V lost 1 base, J lost 6 bases, and 7 bases lay in between. Germline V gene sequence: CDR1 SNHLY, CDR2 FYNNEI. The CDR3 DNA is TGTGCCAGCAGTGAAGACTGGAGCAATGAGCAGTTCTTC. Translated, it gives CASSEDWSNEQFF.

The chain recombines TRBV5-1 with TRBJ1-4; D gene ambiguous. Trimming stripped 3 bases from V and 0 bases from J, with 6 bases between. CDR1 is SGHRS, CDR2 YFSETQ, per germline. The CDR3 totals 14 residues. This CDR3 reads CASSYTATNEKLFF. The CDR3 nucleotides read TGCGCCAGCAGCTATACAGCAACTAATGAAAAACTGTTTTTT. Full variable domain (remainder filled in from reference TRBV5-1 and TRBJ1-4): KAGVTQTPRYLIKTRGQQVTLSCSPISGHRSVSWYQQTPGQGLQFLFEYFSETQRNKGNFPGRFSGRQFSNSRSEMNVSTLELGDSALYLCASSYTATNEKLFFGSGTQLSVL.

The genes are TRBV28 and TRBJ2-1, with unresolved D. The CDR3 extends over 18 amino acids. CDR1 and CDR2 (germline): MDHEN, SYDVKM. Between the trimmed V and J ends, which lost 5 bases and 5 bases, there was a span of 25 bases. CDR3 bases: TGTGCCAGCAGTCCGGACGGTATTTTCCTCGGCTCGGACAATGAGCAGTTCTTC. The encoded protein is CASSPDGIFLGSDNEQFF. Combining the CDR3 with reference TRBV28 and TRBJ2-1 gives the whole variable domain DVKVTQSSRYLVKRTGEKVFLECVQDMDHENMFWYRQDPGLGLRLIYFSYDVKMKEKGDIPEGYSVSREKKERFSLILESASTNQTSMYLCASSPDGIFLGSDNEQFFGPGTRLTVL.

The chain links TRBV7-3 to TRBJ2-1, with 9 bases fitting TRBD1. The V gene end was trimmed by 5 bases and the J gene end by 7 bases; junction bases not matched to a gene: 12. The CDR3 consists of 16 residues. Looked up from germline, CDR1 is SGHTA and CDR2 is FQGTGA. The CDR3 loop reads CASSSRSRDRVNEQFF. The CDR3 bases are TGTGCCAGCAGCAGCCGTAGCCGGGACAGGGTGAATGAGCAGTTCTTC.

A single count supports this clone. This chain's CDR3 is CASIETGVQPQHF. For the CDR3, the DNA is TGTGCCAGCATCGAAACGGGGGTGCAGCCCCAGCATTTT. This chain links TRBV6-6 with TRBJ1-5; D might be TRBD1 (5 bases). The CDR3 runs 13 residues. Germline V CDR1 and CDR2: MNHNY, SVGAGI (reference sequence). V was shortened by 7 bases and J by 7 bases, with 14 bases between the two germline ends.

The V gene is TRBV18, the J gene TRBJ2-5, with no clear D. V lost 3 bases and J lost 2, with 4 bases in between. This CDR3 has 12 amino acids. Germline-derived CDR1 and CDR2 are KGHSH and LQKENI. The CDR3 is CASSPGQETQYF. The CDR3 DNA follows: TGTGCCAGCTCACCTGGGCAAGAGACCCAGTACTTC.

The V gene is TRBV11-1, the J gene TRBJ1-1; TRBD1 matches at 10 bases. V lost 3 bases to trimming and J lost 0 bases; unmatched junction nucleotides: 7. The CDR3 is 17 residues long. Germline V gene lookup returns CDR1 SGHAT and CDR2 FQDESV (reference sequence). The CDR3 loop reads CASSFRTGGYMNTEAFF. For the CDR3, the DNA is TGTGCCAGCAGCTTTAGGACAGGGGGATATATGAACACTGAAGCTTTCTTT.

The V call is TRBV9, the J call TRBJ1-1, with D perhaps matching TRBD1 (5 bases). The CDR3 runs 14 residues. From germline, CDR1 is SGDLS and CDR2 YYNGEE. V lost 3 bases and J 2 bases, leaving 11 bases between the germline ends. CDR3 residues: CASSGGRVNTEAFF. The CDR3 DNA is TGTGCCAGCAGCGGGGGACGGGTAAACACTGAAGCTTTCTTT.

The rearrangement uses TRBV2 and TRBJ2-7; D is possibly TRBD1 (6 bases). Germline V gives CDR1 SNHLY, CDR2 FYNNEI. Trimming pared 4 bases from V and 2 bases from J, leaving 9 bases between. The CDR3 is 13 amino acids. Here the CDR3 reads CASSAGQTYEQYF. CDR3 sequence (DNA): TGTGCCAGCAGTGCCGGACAGACCTACGAGCAGTACTTC.

This clone has a single count. This chain connects TRBV4-1 to TRBJ2-3; the match to TRBD2 covers 9 bases. CDR1 is MGHRA, CDR2 YSYEKL, per germline. V lost 0 bases to trimming and J lost 3 bases; unmatched junction nucleotides: 4. The CDR3 runs 16 residues. The CDR3 DNA reads as TGCGCCAGCAGCCAAGAGGCGGGGGGGGGAACAGATACGCAGTATTTT. This translates into CASSQEAGGGTDTQYF.

This chain links TRBV6-1 with TRBJ2-5, with D perhaps TRBD2 (5 bases). This CDR3 region has 14 residues. Trimming took off 7 bases at V and 3 bases at J, with 15 bases between the two ends. The germline gives CDR1 MNHNS, CDR2 SASEGT. The CDR3 DNA reads as TGTGCCAGCACCCAAATGGACTGGAAAGAGACCCAGTACTTC. The encoded protein is CASTQMDWKETQYF.

This clone was seen only a few times. The chain recombines TRBV19 with TRBJ1-1, with 7 bases aligning to TRBD1. The CDR3 is 15 amino acids. The V and J ends lost 5 bases and 1 base, in that order; junction bases with no gene match: 7. Germline V gives CDR1 LNHDA, CDR2 SQIVND (reference sequence). CDR3 in amino acids: CASSYRPGGNTEAFF. The CDR3 DNA reads TGTGCCAGTAGTTACAGGCCAGGGGGGAACACTGAAGCTTTCTTT.

By frequency in the sample, this clone is large. The V call is TRBV27, the J call TRBJ2-1; the match to TRBD2 covers 11 bases. The CDR3 spans 16 residues. The germline CDR1 and CDR2 sequences are MNHEY and SMNVEV (reference sequence). V was pared by 4 bases and J by 6 bases, with 8 bases of the junction left unmatched. The CDR3 DNA sequence: TGTGCCAGCAGTTCGGGGAGACTAGCGGGGTTCAATGAGCAGTTCTTC. Residues: CASSSGRLAGFNEQFF.

This clone was detected only a few times. The J gene is TRBJ2-2, the V gene TRBV5-1; the D is unclear. CDR3 size: 13 residues. V was clipped by 0 bases and J by 5 bases, with 5 bases between them. Looked up from germline, CDR1 is SGHRS and CDR2 is YFSETQ. CDR3 loop: CASSLARTGELFF. Written as DNA, the CDR3 is TGCGCCAGCAGCTTGGCGAGGACCGGGGAGCTGTTTTTT.

The rearrangement joins TRBV7-2 to TRBJ1-5; the match to TRBD1 covers 7 bases. Germline values: CDR1 SGHTA, CDR2 FQGNSA. The CDR3 consists of 15 residues. V was pared by 3 bases and J by 4 bases, with 6 bases of the junction left unmatched. CDR3 sequence reads: CASSLGDSLNQPQHF. The DNA of the CDR3 is TGTGCCAGCAGCTTGGGGGACAGTCTTAATCAGCCCCAGCATTTT.

The chain is built from TRBV6-6 and TRBJ2-7; D remains ambiguous. CDR1 MNHNY and CDR2 SVGAGI come from the germline V gene (reference sequence). The CDR3 sequence is 15 residues long. V shed 5 bases and J shed 3 bases, with 17 bases lying between them. DNA for the CDR3: TGTGCCAGCAGTCCTCCGGCAGCTCGCGTCTACGAGCAGTACTTC. Its protein is CASSPPAARVYEQYF.